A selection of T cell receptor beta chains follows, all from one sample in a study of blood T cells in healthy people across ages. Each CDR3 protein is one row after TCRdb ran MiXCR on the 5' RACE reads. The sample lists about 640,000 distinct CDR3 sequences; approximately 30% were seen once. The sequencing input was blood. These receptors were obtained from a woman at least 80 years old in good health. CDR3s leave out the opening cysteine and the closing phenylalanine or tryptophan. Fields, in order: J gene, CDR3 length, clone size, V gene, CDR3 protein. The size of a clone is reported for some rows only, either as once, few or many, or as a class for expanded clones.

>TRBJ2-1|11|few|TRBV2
ASRLGTHNEQF
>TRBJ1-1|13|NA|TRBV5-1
ASSSELQGGTEAF
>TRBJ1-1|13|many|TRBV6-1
ASSERGGGGTEAF
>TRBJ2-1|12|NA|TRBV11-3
ASSPMTGRDEQF
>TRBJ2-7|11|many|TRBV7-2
ASSLTGPSEQY
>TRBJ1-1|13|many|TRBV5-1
ASSLDPGALTEAF
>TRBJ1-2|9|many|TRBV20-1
SSGGQEGYT
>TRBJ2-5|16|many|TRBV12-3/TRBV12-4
ASSLGLAGGGFQETQY
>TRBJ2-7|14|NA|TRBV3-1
ASSLASWDRSYEQY
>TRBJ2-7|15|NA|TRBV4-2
VSSQSPGGVSSYEQY
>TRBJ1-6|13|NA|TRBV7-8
ASSLGGGRESPLH
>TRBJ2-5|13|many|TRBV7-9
ASSLAGQTQETQY
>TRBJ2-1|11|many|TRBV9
ASSVQSYNEQF
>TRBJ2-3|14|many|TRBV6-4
ASSRLAGGTTDTQY
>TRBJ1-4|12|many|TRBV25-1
ASSSGRTNEKLF
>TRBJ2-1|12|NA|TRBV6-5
ASRGIFSYNEQF
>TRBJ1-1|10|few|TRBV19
ATSALNTEAF
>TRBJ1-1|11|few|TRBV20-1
SAMIVGDTEAF
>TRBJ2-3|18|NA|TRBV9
ASSGTGTSGGAGSTDTQY
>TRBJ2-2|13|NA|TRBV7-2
ASIPTGRFTGELF
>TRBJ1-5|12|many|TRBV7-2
ASSLEGQNQPQH
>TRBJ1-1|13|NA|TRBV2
ASSGTGLMNTEAF
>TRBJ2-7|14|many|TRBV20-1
SARYPGQGRLYEQY
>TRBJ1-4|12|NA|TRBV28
ASSYQEINEKLF
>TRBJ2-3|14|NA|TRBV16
VSSPLFGQGTDAQY
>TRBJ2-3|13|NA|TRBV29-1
SVGRLAESTDTQY
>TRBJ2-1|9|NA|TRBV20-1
RETFGNEQF
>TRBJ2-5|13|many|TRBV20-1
SATSTAGDQETQY
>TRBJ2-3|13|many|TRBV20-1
SAGSGGANTDTQY
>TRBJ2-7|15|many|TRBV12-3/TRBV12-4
ASSLSLAGDLAYEQY
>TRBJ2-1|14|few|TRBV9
ASSVSSRQGYNKQF
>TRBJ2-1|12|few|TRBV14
ASSSQQGADEQF
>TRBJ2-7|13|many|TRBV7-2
ASSLSRGGNYEQY
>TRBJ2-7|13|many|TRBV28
ASRLYRGPSYEQY
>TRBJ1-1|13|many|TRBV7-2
ASSLGGTGNTEAF
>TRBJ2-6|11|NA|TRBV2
AGQGAGANVPT
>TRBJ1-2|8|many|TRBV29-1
SVGSESYT
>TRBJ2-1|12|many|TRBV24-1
ATSDAGLNNEQF
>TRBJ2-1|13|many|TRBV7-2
ASSRAGGQRNEQF
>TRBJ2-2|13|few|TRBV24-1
ATSDWQGNTGELF
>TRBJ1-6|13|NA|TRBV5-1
ASSLGQRNNSLLH
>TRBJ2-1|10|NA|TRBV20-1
RASGGTGEQF
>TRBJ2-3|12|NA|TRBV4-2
ASSSRTAKDTQY
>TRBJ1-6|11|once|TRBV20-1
SAKRDYNSPLH
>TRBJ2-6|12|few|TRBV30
AWNPGSGANVLT
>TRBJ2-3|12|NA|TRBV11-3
ASGRGPSTDTQY
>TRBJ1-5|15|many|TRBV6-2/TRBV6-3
ASSYSKSSSSNQPQH
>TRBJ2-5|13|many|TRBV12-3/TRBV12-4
ASSPPGLAKETQY
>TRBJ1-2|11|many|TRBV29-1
SVERNANYGYT
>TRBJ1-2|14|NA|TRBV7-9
ASSLWGWESKDGYT
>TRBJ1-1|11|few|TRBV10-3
AISQIMNTEAF
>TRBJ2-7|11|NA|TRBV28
ASSTDGLWEQY
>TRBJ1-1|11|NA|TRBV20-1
SAARDAGSEAF
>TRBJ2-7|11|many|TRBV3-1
ASSPRVGYEQY
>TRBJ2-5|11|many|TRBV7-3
ASSPTTPQSQY
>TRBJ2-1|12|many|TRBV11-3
ASSPGGSGNEQF